The rows below give T cell receptor beta chains drawn from one sample of a study of T cell responses to AZD1222 COVID-19 vaccine. TCRdb's copy holds only in-frame clones and misses some; the assay was immunoSEQ multiplex PCR. Seen here are 120,000 or so clones, 86% observed once, and the top ten hold about 3%. The specimen was peripheral blood, collected 28 days after the second AZD1222 dose. These receptors originate from an adult who received the AZD1222 COVID-19 vaccine. CDR3s include the opening cysteine and the closing phenylalanine or tryptophan. Clone size is given for some rows only: seen once, a few or many times, or a class if the clone is expanded.

V gene,J gene,CDR3 length,clone size,CDR3 protein
TRBV6-5,TRBJ2-1,15,few,CASSRTSGGGDEQFF
TRBV7-3,TRBJ1-1,14,NA,CASSPSGANTEAFF
TRBV11-2,TRBJ1-2,13,NA,CASSLGPEYGYTF
TRBV24-1,TRBJ2-1,12,NA,CATSDFDYEQFF
TRBV19,TRBJ2-2,16,once,CASSNSFGGRTGELFF
TRBV28,TRBJ2-7,14,once,CASIPGQGSHEQYF
TRBV2,TRBJ1-1,15,NA,CASSDWGDPNTEAFF
TRBV30,TRBJ2-7,12,once,CAWGQGIWEQYF
TRBV15,TRBJ2-2,17,NA,CATSSGALAGDTGELFF
TRBV30,TRBJ2-1,16,NA,CAWSYSSGASYNEQFF
TRBV7-6,TRBJ1-1,15,NA,CASSSRDRGYTEAFF
TRBV6-6,TRBJ1-6,17,NA,CASSPTGASSYNSPLHF